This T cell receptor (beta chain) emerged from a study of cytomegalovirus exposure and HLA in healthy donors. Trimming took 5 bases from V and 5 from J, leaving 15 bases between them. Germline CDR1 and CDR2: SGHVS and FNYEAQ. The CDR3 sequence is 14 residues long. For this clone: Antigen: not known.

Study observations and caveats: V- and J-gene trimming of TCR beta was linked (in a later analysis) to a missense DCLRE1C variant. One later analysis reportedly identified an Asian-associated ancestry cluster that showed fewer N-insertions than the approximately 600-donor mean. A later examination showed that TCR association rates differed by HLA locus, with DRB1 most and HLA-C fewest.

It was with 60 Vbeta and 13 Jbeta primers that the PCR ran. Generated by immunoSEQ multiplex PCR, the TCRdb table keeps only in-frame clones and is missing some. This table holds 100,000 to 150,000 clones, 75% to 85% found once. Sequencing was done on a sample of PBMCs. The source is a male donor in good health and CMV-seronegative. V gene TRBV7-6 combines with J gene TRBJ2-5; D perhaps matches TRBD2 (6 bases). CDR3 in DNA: TGTGCCAGCAGCCCGGAGGGGTCGTGGGAGACCCAGTACTTC. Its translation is CASSPEGSWETQYF. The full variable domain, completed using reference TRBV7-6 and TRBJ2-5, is GAGVSQSPRYKVTKRGQDVALRCDPISGHVSLYWYRQALGQGPEFLTYFNYEAQQDKSGLPNDRFSAERPEGSISTLTIQRTEQRDSAMYRCASSPEGSWETQYFGPGTRLLVL.